This T cell receptor (beta chain) was identified in a study of T-cell memory formation after mild COVID-19. Study summary: The TCR clusters were mostly specific to one donor. Points from the study as a whole: Pre-infection memory harbored some responding clones, suggesting cross-reactive memory joined.

Each CDR3 protein gets one entry after TCRdb re-called the 5' RACE reads with MiXCR. The sample lists fewer than 700,000 distinct CDR3 sequences; more than 15% were seen once. The CDR3 covers 15 residues. Germline trimming cut 5 bases from V and 7 bases from J; bases unmatched to any gene: 10. Per the germline V gene, CDR1 is MNHNY and CDR2 is SVGAGI (reference sequence). A note on this clonotype: Its antigen is unidentified.

Material for sequencing was PBMCs or a T cell subset sorted from them (not recorded which). The sequence was collected from an adult woman who had mild COVID-19 (a few samples of this study predate the infection). Cell type and time point are not known. V gene TRBV6-6 combines with J gene TRBJ1-2, with TRBD1 matching over 10 bases. The CDR3 spells CASSDWDRGFSGYTF. The DNA for the CDR3 is TGTGCCAGCAGTGACTGGGACAGGGGATTCTCTGGCTACACCTTC.